This T cell receptor (beta chain) appears in the sequencing data of a study of T cell repertoires in cytomegalovirus infection. Study background: Peptides in the study included HLA-C-restricted and HLA-B-restricted CMV epitopes. Indicated by public TCR beta signatures were CMV infection and matching HLA type. Study-wide findings and caveats: Summed public TCR beta family frequency identified CMV carriers bearing the relevant HLA. The ex vivo response showed dominance by HLA-C-restricted CMV-specific TCR beta clonotypes.

CDR3 length: 18 amino acids. V was pared by 0 bases and J by 5 bases, with 8 bases of the junction left unmatched. Germline V CDR1 and CDR2: SGHRS, YFSETQ. Note on this clonotype: No antigen is known for it.

TCRdb re-called the reads through MiXCR, storing one row per CDR3 protein. Found here are some 940,000 distinct CDR3 sequences, about a third of them singletons; the top ten hold about 14%. The source material was cultured CD8+ T cells from PBMCs, sampled from culture after CMV antigen stimulation. J is TRBJ2-3 and V is TRBV5-1, with 14 positions matching TRBD2. The source is a human donor in good health (CMV status not recorded). Some clones in this sample may be carry-over from other donors' samples. CDR3 coding DNA: TGCGCCAGCAGCTTGGACGCAGGGACTAGCGGGGGAGGAGATACGCAGTATTTT. This sequence encodes CASSLDAGTSGGGDTQYF.